This TCR beta chain was obtained from a study of regulatory T cells in long-lasting Graves disease. Combining iRepertoire HTBI primers with Arm-PCR of CDR3 regions, the authors built TCR beta libraries. TCRdb independently ran MiXCR on the multiplex PCR reads; one entry per CDR3 protein. Here the sample spans 450,000 or so distinct CDR3 sequences, less than 25% being singletons. Notes on the study in general: Persistent Graves' disease cases displayed lower TCR diversity than newly diagnosed ones.

As to time point: persistent/refractory GD, antithyroid drugs over 5 years with positive TRAb. PBMCs were the source of the RNA used for TCR sequencing. This clonotype occurred many times. Its antigen remains unknown. This sequence originates from a female donor with Graves disease. The sample in question was peripheral blood mononuclear cells (PBMCs), obtained when the disease was refractory, from a patient treated with antithyroid drugs.

CDR3: CASSRTSPYEQYF. The CDR3 DNA is TGTGCCAGCAGCCGGACTAGTCCCTACGAGCAGTACTTC. The chain has TRBV28 and TRBJ2-7; TRBD2 matches at 7 bases. After removal of 6 bases from V and 2 bases from J, the junction contained 4 bases not matched to a gene. There are 13 residues in the CDR3. The germline CDR1 and CDR2 sequences are MDHEN and SYDVKM.